There are a few counts of the clone carrying this TCR beta chain. This specimen includes other DNA sequences encoding the same CDR3. The data were taken from a study of blood T cell repertoires in COVID-19. Study-wide context: Researchers got acute and convalescent COVID-19 samples from the United States, Italy and Spain. T cells, B-cell-depleted T cells, or PBMCs supplied cDNA or gDNA.

Libraries were prepared by immunoSEQ multiplex PCR; TCRdb keeps only in-frame clonotypes and omits some of them. The data contain approximately 300,000 clones, 85% to 90% of them singletons. Germline V lookup: CDR1 GTSNPN, CDR2 SVGIG (reference sequence). This CDR3 has 15 amino acids. With 0 bases removed from V and 1 base from J, the gap between germline ends came to 10 bases. Material for sequencing was peripheral blood. The receptor was derived from a woman between 40 and 50 years old with COVID-19, enrolled during active disease. The chain has TRBV30 and TRBJ1-5, with D tentatively TRBD1 (5 bases). CDR3 protein: CAWSVVGGSNQPQHF. The CDR3 DNA reads as TGTGCCTGGAGTGTAGTGGGGGGAAGCAATCAGCCCCAGCATTTT.